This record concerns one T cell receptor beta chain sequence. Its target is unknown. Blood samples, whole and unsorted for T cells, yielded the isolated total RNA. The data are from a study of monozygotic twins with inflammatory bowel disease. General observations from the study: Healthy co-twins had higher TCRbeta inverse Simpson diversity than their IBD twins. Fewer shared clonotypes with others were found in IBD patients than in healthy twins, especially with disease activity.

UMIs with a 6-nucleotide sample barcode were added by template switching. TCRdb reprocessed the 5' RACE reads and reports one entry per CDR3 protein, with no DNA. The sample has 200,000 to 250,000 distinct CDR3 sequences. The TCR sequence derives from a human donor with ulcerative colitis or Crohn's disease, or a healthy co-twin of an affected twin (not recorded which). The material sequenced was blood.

This CDR3 reads CASSLGTSGVDNEQFF. V is TRBV27 and J is TRBJ2-1; the TRBD2 assignment by TCRdb is unverifiable without DNA. The CDR3 loop spans 16 amino acids. The germline V gene has CDR1 MNHEY and CDR2 SMNVEV (reference sequence).